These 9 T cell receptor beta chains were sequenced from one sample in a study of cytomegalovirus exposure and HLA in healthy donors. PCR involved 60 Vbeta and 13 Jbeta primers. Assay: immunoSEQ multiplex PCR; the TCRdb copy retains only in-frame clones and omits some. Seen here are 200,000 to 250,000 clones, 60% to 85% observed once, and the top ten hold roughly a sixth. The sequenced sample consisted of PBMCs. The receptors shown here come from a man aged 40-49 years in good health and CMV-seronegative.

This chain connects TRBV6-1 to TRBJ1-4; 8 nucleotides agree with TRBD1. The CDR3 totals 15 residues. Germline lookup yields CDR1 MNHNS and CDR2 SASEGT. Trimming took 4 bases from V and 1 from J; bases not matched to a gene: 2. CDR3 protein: CASSVDRGTNEKLFF. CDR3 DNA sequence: TGTGCCAGCAGTGTAGACAGGGGAACTAATGAAAAACTGTTTTTT.

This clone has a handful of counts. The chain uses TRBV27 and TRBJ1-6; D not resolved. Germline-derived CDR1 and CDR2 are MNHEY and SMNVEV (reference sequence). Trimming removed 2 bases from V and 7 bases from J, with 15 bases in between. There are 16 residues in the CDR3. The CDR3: CASSLDPIEGNSPLHF. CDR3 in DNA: TGTGCCAGCAGTTTAGACCCTATTGAGGGCAATTCACCCCTCCACTTT.

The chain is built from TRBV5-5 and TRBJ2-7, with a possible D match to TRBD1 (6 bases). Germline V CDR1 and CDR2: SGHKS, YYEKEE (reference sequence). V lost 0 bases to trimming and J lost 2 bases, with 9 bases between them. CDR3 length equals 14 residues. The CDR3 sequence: CASSLVGATYEQYF. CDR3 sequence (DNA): TGTGCCAGCAGCTTGGTGGGGGCCACCTACGAGCAGTACTTC.

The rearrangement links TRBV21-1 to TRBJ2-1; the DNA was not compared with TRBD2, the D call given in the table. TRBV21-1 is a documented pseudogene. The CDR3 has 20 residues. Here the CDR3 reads CASSKSRTSGRYSSYNEQFF. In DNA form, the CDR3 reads TGTGCCAGCAGCAAATCCCGGACTAGCGGGAGGTACAGCTCCTACAATGAGCAGTTCTTC.

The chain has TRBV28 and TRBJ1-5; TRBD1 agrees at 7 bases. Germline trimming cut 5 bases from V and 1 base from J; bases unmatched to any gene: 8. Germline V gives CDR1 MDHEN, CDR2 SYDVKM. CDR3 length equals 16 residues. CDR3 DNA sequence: TGTGCCAGCAGTCCCCGACAGGGTATGAGCAATCAGCCCCAGCATTTT. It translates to CASSPRQGMSNQPQHF.

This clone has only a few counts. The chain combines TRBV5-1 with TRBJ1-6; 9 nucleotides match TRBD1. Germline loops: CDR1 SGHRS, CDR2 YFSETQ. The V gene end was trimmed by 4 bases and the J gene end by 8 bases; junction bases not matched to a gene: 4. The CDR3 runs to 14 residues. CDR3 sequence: CASSGDRVDSPLHF. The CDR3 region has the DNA TGCGCCAGCAGCGGGGACAGGGTAGATTCACCCCTCCACTTT.

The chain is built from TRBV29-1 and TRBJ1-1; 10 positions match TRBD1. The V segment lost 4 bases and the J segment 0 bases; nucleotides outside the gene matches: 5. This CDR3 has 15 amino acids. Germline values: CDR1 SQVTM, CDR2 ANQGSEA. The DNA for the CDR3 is TGCAGCGTTGGACGGGACAGGGGAATGAACACTGAAGCTTTCTTT. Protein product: CSVGRDRGMNTEAFF.

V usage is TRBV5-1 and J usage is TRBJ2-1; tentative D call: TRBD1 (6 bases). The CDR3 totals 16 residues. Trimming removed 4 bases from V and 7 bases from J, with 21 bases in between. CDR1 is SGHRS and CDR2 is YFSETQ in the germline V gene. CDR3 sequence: CASSLPKGVGTNEQFF. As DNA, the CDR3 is TGCGCCAGCAGCCTGCCCAAGGGGGTTGGGACGAATGAGCAGTTCTTC. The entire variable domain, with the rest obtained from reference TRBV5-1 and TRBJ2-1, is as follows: KAGVTQTPRYLIKTRGQQVTLSCSPISGHRSVSWYQQTPGQGLQFLFEYFSETQRNKGNFPGRFSGRQFSNSRSEMNVSTLELGDSALYLCASSLPKGVGTNEQFFGPGTRLTVL.

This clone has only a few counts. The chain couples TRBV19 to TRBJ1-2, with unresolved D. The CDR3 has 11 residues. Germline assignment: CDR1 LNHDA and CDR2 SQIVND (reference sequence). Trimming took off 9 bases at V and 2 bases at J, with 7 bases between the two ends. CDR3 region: CASRRNYGYTF. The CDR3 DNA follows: TGTGCCAGCAGGCGAAACTATGGCTACACCTTC.